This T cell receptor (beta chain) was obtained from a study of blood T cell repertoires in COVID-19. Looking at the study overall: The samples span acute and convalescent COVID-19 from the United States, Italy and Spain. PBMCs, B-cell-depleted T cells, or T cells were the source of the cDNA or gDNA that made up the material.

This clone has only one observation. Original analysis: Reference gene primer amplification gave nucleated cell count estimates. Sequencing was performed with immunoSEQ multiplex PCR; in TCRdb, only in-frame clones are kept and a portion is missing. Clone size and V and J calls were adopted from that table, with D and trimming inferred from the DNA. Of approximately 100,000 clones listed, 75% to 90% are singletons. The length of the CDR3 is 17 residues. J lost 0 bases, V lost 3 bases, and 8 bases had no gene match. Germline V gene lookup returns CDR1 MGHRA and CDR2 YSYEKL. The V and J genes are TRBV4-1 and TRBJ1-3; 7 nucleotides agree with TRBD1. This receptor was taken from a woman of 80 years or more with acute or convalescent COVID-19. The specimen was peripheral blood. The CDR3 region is CASSQSQGRTSGNTIYF. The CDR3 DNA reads TGCGCCAGCAGCCAGTCACAGGGGAGGACCTCTGGAAACACCATATATTTT.